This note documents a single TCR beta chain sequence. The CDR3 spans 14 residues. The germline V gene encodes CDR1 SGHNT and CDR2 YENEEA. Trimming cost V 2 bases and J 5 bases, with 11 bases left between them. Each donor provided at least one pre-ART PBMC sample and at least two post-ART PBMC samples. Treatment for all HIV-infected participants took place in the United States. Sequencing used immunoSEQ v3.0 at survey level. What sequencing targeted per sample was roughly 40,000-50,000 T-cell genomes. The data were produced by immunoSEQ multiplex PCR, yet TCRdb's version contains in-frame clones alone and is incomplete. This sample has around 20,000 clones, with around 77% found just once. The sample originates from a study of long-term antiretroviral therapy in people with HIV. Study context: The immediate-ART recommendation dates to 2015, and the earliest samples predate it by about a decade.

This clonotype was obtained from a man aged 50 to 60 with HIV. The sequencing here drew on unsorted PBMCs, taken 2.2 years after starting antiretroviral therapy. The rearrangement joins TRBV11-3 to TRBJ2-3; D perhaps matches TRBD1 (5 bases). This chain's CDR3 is CASSLNWGQDTQYF. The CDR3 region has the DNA TGTGCCAGCAGCTTAAATTGGGGCCAAGATACGCAGTATTTT.